This T cell receptor beta chain was identified during a study of T cells in localized non-small cell lung cancer. A remark on this clone: As yet, its antigen is unknown.

Generated by immunoSEQ multiplex PCR, the TCRdb table keeps only in-frame clones and is missing some. This table has around 18,000 clones, about four fifths appearing once. Study-wide findings and caveats: Researchers found a median approximately 50 of the top 100 tumor clones in adjacent lung. Uninvolved adjacent lung showed peak T cell clonality, exceeding tumor.

The V segment lost 1 base and the J segment 0 bases; nucleotides outside the gene matches: 3. Germline assignment: CDR1 KGHSH and CDR2 LQKENI. CDR3 length: 17 residues. The receptor was derived from a female donor of 60 years or more with stage I lung adenocarcinoma. The chain employs TRBV18 and TRBJ1-6, with TRBD1 matching over 7 bases. Sample: peripheral blood, taken before any cancer treatment. CDR3 DNA: TGTGCCAGCTCACCACAGGACAGGAGCTCCTATAATTCACCCCTCCACTTT. Encoded protein: CASSPQDRSSYNSPLHF.